This entry lists 10 T cell receptor beta chains sequenced from one sample in a study of shared clonotypes between healthy human individuals (dated by TCRdb to the early 2020s). Libraries were constructed by the immunoSEQ multiplex PCR assay. Imported from immuneACCESS, the table was reduced by TCRdb to in-frame sequences with V and J called. These copies leave out some clones; in studies compared against another copy, an unresolved V gene accounts for under half, and the cause of the remainder is not known. Across this sample there are around 2.5 million clones, with more than 85% seen only once. The ten most abundant clones make up about 0.34% of the sample. What was sequenced was naive CD4+ T cells from PBMCs. The sample's cell subset or site label, in plain terms: CD45RA+ positively selected. All receptors come from a man between 18 and 29 years old in good health. Some clones in this sample may be carry-over from other donors' samples.

This rearrangement joins TRBV4-1 to TRBJ2-2; TRBD1 agrees at 8 bases. V dropped 4 bases and J dropped 4; count of bases not matched to a gene: 5. Germline CDR1 and CDR2: MGHRA and YSYEKL. The CDR3 length is 15 residues. The CDR3 sequence is CASSRFTGGTGELFF. As DNA, the CDR3 is TGCGCCAGCAGCCGATTCACAGGGGGCACCGGGGAGCTGTTTTTT.

V usage is TRBV29-1 and J usage is TRBJ1-1, with D uncertain. Deletions cut 6 bases from V and 0 bases from J, with 8 bases between. The CDR3 consists of 12 residues. Germline values: CDR1 SQVTM, CDR2 ANQGSEA. CDR3 region: CSVHGVNTEAFF. The CDR3 DNA is TGCAGCGTGCACGGAGTGAACACTGAAGCTTTCTTT.

The rearrangement links TRBV5-4 to TRBJ2-7, with D unclear. CDR3 size: 14 residues. Germline lookup yields CDR1 SGHNT and CDR2 YYREEE (reference sequence). Trimming took off 0 bases at V and 0 bases at J, with 7 bases between the two ends. The CDR3 reads CASSLGAHSYEQYF. Written as DNA, the CDR3 is TGTGCCAGCAGCTTGGGAGCCCACTCCTACGAGCAGTACTTC.

The chain is built from TRBV29-1 and TRBJ2-3; 8 bases line up with TRBD1. Germline values: CDR1 SQVTM, CDR2 ANQGSEA. J was trimmed by 12 bases and V by 5 bases; bases with no gene match: 7. The CDR3 is made up of 11 amino acids. The CDR3 loop reads CSVSPGQVQYF. As DNA, the CDR3 is TGCAGCGTTTCGCCGGGACAGGTTCAGTATTTT.

The V gene is TRBV6-5, the J gene TRBJ2-7, with D perhaps TRBD1 or TRBD2 (6 bases each). V was pared by 5 bases and J by 0 bases, with 14 bases between. There are 15 residues in the CDR3. Germline lookup yields CDR1 MNHEY and CDR2 SVGAGI. The CDR3 sequence: CASSKNEGGSYEQYF. CDR3 nucleotides: TGTGCCAGCAGTAAAAATGAGGGGGGCTCCTACGAGCAGTACTTC.

The chain links TRBV7-2 to TRBJ2-7; TRBD1 matches at 9 bases. V dropped 7 bases and J dropped 0; count of bases not matched to a gene: 7. The length of the CDR3 is 15 residues. Germline CDR1 is SGHTA and CDR2 is FQGNSA. The CDR3 spells CASTLDRGSSYEQYF. The CDR3 bases are TGTGCCAGCACCCTAGACAGGGGGTCCTCCTACGAGCAGTACTTC.

V is TRBV18 and J is TRBJ2-4, with TRBD1 identical over 7 bases. This CDR3 is built from 13 residues. Germline V gives CDR1 KGHSH, CDR2 LQKENI. Trimming removed 4 bases from V and 8 bases from J; junction bases left unmatched: 5. CDR3 sequence: CASSLQGVDIQYF. The CDR3 region has the DNA TGTGCCAGCTCACTCCAGGGGGTTGACATTCAGTACTTC.

CDR3 protein: CASSTSGLAGGQNEQYF. For the CDR3, the DNA is TGTGCCAGCAGCACGTCGGGACTAGCGGGAGGGCAAAACGAGCAGTACTTC. The V and J genes are TRBV7-8 and TRBJ2-7; 16 nucleotides agree with TRBD2. J gave up 5 bases and V 5 bases, and 9 bases lay outside the gene matches. Germline V gives CDR1 SGHVS, CDR2 FQNEAQ. This CDR3 has 17 amino acids.

Regarding this clone: Additional DNA sequences in this sample encode the identical CDR3. The chain is built from TRBV5-1 and TRBJ2-3, with D possibly TRBD1 on 5 matching bases. CDR3 length: 14 amino acids. The V end was cut by 4 bases, the J end by 0 bases, with 9 bases between. Germline V gives CDR1 SGHRS, CDR2 YFSETQ. The CDR3 nucleotides are TGCGCCAGCAGCCCTGCAGGGAGCACAGATACGCAGTATTTT. Translated, it gives CASSPAGSTDTQYF.

J is TRBJ2-7 and V is TRBV27; D gene unclear. Germline-derived CDR1 and CDR2 are MNHEY and SMNVEV (reference sequence). The CDR3 consists of 14 residues. V lost 1 base to trimming and J lost 0 bases, with 7 bases between them. CDR3 in amino acids: CASSLLPSSYEQYF. The CDR3 region has the DNA TGTGCCAGCAGTTTATTGCCCAGCTCCTACGAGCAGTACTTC.